A selection of T cell receptor beta chains follows, all from one sample in a study of tumor and adjacent non-tumor tissue in lung cancer. TCRdb fed the multiplex PCR reads into MiXCR, producing one record per CDR3 protein. The table has 60,000 to 70,000 distinct CDR3 sequences, approximately 73% seen once. The sample comprised distant non-tumor lung tissue. Source of these receptors: a man in his 60s with non-small cell lung cancer. Both conserved end residues are part of each CDR3. Each record gives: V gene, D gene, clone size, J gene, CDR3 protein, CDR3 DNA. D genes are given only for firm matches. A row's size may be missing; if present it is once, few, many or a size class.

>TRBV6-2/TRBV6-3|.|.|TRBJ2-7
CTSSYTRGLRESSYEQYF
TGTACCAGCAGTTACACACGGGGTTTACGGGAGAGCTCCTATGAGCAGTACTTC
>TRBV6-1|.|.|TRBJ1-5
CASSRPMLNSNQPQQF
TGTGCCAGCAGTCGCCCGATGCTCAATAGCAATCAGCCCCAGCAATTT
>TRBV6-5|TRBD2|many|TRBJ2-5
CATSGLADGTQYF
TGTGCCACCTCGGGACTAGCGGATGGGACCCAGTACTTC
>TRBV2|TRBD2|.|TRBJ2-1
CASSEALAGQRQFF
TGTGCCAGCAGTGAAGCACTAGCGGGGCAACGGCAGTTCTTC
>TRBV18|.|.|TRBJ1-6
CASSTEQVARSPLHF
TGTGCCAGCTCAACTGAACAGGTGGCCAGGTCACCCCTCCACTTT
>TRBV7-9|.|.|TRBJ2-7
CASSAVGIGSEQYF
TGTGCCAGCAGCGCCGTCGGGATAGGGAGTGAGCAGTACTTC
>TRBV6-5|TRBD2|.|TRBJ2-7
CTSSYSKRETAERYF
TGTACCAGCAGTTACTCGAAGCGGGAGACGGCCGAGCGGTACTTC
>TRBV6-2/TRBV6-3|.|many|TRBJ2-1
CASSYDWPDKLYNEQFF
TGTGCCAGCAGTTACGACTGGCCTGATAAATTATACAATGAGCAGTTCTTC
>TRBV10-2|TRBD2|once|TRBJ2-2
CAIILRRGAGELFF
TGCGCTATCATTCTGCGACGGGGGGCCGGGGAGCTGTTTTTT
>TRBV9|TRBD2|once|TRBJ2-2
CASSAGPAGDRTRELFF
TGTGCCAGCAGCGCCGGACCAGCGGGAGATCGGACCAGGGAGCTGTTTTTT
>TRBV5-1|TRBD1|many|TRBJ2-1
CASSLDPTGAMGEQFF
TGCGCCAGCAGCTTGGATCCGACAGGGGCAATGGGTGAGCAGTTCTTC
>TRBV5-4|.|once|TRBJ2-3
CGSNQQTTADTQYF
TGTGGCAGCAACCAACAGACTACCGCAGATACGCAGTATTTT
>TRBV10-3|.|.|TRBJ1-5
CAINGTLRDQPQHF
TGTGCCATCAACGGGACATTGCGCGATCAGCCCCAGCATTTT
>TRBV29-1|TRBD2|.|TRBJ2-5
CSILGGTGGAQYF
TGCAGCATTTTAGGAGGGACTGGGGGGGCCCAGTACTTC
>TRBV28|TRBD2|once|TRBJ2-1
CASSFPRLAGDHVQFF
TGTGCCAGTAGTTTTCCCAGACTAGCGGGAGACCATGTGCAGTTCTTC
>TRBV20-1|.|.|TRBJ2-7
CIASSEGVGYEQYF
TGCATTGCTAGTAGTGAGGGAGTAGGCTACGAGCAGTACTTC
>TRBV19|TRBD2|.|TRBJ2-5
CASSSGTRETRYF
TGTGCCAGTAGTTCCGGGACTAGAGAGACCCGGTACTTC
>TRBV11-3|.|.|TRBJ2-3
CASNLGCASSTDTLYF
TGTGCCAGCAACTTGGGGTGTGCTTCTAGCACAGATACGTTGTATTTT
>TRBV4-1|.|.|TRBJ2-3
CASSHFRAVNQSQYF
TGCGCCAGCAGCCATTTCAGGGCTGTTAATCAGTCCCAGTATTTT
>TRBV20-1|TRBD2|.|TRBJ2-2
CSVRVGGNTGELFF
TGCAGTGTTAGAGTGGGGGGGAACACCGGGGAACTGTTTTTT
>TRBV4-1|TRBD1|.|TRBJ2-7
CASSQEQGIVYELYF
TGCGCCAGCAGCCAAGAACAGGGGATAGTCTACGAGCTGTACTTC
>TRBV14|TRBD2|medium-sized|TRBJ2-1
CASSQASGSGNEQFF
TGTGCCAGCAGCCAAGCTAGCGGGAGTGGAAATGAGCAGTTCTTC
>TRBV15|.|few|TRBJ2-7
CATSRDRQTYGQYF
TGTGCCACCAGCAGAGACCGACAAACCTACGGGCAGTACTTC